This T cell receptor beta chain was profiled in a study of T cell clones after liver transplantation. In the case of this clone: What it binds is unknown.

General observations from the study: A larger donor-reactive than third-party decline suggested partial antigen-specific deletion. Migration into the graft, not deletion, may explain lost graft donor-reactive T cells. Conclusions were preliminary, with small, heterogeneous patient groups.

Here immunoSEQ multiplex PCR was the method, and the copy in TCRdb shows in-frame clones only, minus some. The table has roughly 70,000 clones, about four fifths seen once. The CDR3 length is 13 residues. Deletions cut 6 bases from V and 3 bases from J, with 8 bases between. Germline V lookup: CDR1 MNHEY, CDR2 SMNVEV (reference sequence). The source is a human donor who received a liver transplant. This rearrangement joins TRBV27 to TRBJ1-4; D not certain. The sequenced sample was CD4+ T cells from blood, obtained before liver transplant. Here the CDR3 reads CASSVRSNEKLFF. The CDR3 nucleotides read TGTGCCAGCAGCGTGAGGTCTAATGAAAAACTGTTTTTT.